A selection of T cell receptor beta chains follows, all from one sample in a study of blood T cell repertoires in COVID-19. The protocol was immunoSEQ multiplex PCR, while the TCRdb copy is restricted to in-frame clones and leaves out a portion. This table holds around 140,000 clones, 84% found once. Sequenced: peripheral blood. The receptor source for this set is a man aged 25 to 45 with COVID-19, enrolled during active disease. Both conserved end residues are trimmed from each CDR3. Each record gives: CDR3 length, V gene, CDR3 protein.

11	TRBV5-1	ASSLDKTYEQY
13	TRBV6-5	ASSSVSGAYNEQF
12	TRBV6-5	ASSFGQESYEQY
12	TRBV5-1	ASSMGHSTDTQY
13	TRBV9	ASSASGGTGTEAF
12	TRBV5-1	ASSVSRETYEQY
11	TRBV30	AWSVQGLDGYT
11	TRBV2	ASQWSYNQPQH
16	TRBV19	ASSTLGTGWSGANVLT
9	TRBV20-1	SARQGSPLH
11	TRBV12-3/TRBV12-4	ASSAGSTDTQY
13	TRBV2	ASRRDRSTNEKLF
13	TRBV27	ASTPSTGSTYGYT
15	TRBV14	ASSQDGAGTGQETQY
12	TRBV28	ASSLLRGNSPLH
15	TRBV2	ASSEGLAFSEAYEQY
11	TRBV2	ASSVGLGYGYT
12	TRBV19	ASSISGGTYEQY
9	TRBV29-1	SVDRGDGYT
12	TRBV6-5	ATKATLSSDTQY
15	TRBV28	ASSLSSGVAGGPEQY
11	TRBV28	ASSYRENTEAF
12	TRBV5-4	ASSSKQGNNEQF
12	TRBV27	ASSLRGRGHEQY
13	TRBV27	ASTERRGSQKTQY
13	TRBV11-2	ASSNLRDRETEAF
9	TRBV2	ASSGQYGYT
14	TRBV4-2	ASSQEWTDLRNTIY
14	TRBV6-9	ANMGLAGPGANVLT
12	TRBV28	ASNPPPGQLEAF
12	TRBV29-1	SVVSNSNWEKLF
13	TRBV28	ASSRLGTGVSEQY
13	TRBV19	ASSPEDRGTGELF
12	TRBV19	ASSLGVLGDTQY
11	TRBV11-3	ASSLAGGNEQF
15	TRBV15	ATSRGGGRANTGELF
13	TRBV11-2	ASSLGSGSVETQY
11	TRBV11-2	ASSSDRLSEAF
16	TRBV4-3	ASSQDLSLAANTGELF
12	TRBV10-3	ATRGGDGSYEQY
12	TRBV24-1	ATSVGTEPYEQY
13	TRBV28	ASRSRDRALFGYT
14	TRBV7-7	ASSRGLAGGSDTQY
10	TRBV28	ASSLRNPEQF
10	TRBV4-1	ASSQPGNIQY
13	TRBV18	ASSVAGLNTDTQY
13	TRBV3-1/TRBV3-2	ASSRTRDSAETQY
11	TRBV12-3/TRBV12-4	ASGRDGTYEQY
13	TRBV29-1	SVGVRLRPSTEAF